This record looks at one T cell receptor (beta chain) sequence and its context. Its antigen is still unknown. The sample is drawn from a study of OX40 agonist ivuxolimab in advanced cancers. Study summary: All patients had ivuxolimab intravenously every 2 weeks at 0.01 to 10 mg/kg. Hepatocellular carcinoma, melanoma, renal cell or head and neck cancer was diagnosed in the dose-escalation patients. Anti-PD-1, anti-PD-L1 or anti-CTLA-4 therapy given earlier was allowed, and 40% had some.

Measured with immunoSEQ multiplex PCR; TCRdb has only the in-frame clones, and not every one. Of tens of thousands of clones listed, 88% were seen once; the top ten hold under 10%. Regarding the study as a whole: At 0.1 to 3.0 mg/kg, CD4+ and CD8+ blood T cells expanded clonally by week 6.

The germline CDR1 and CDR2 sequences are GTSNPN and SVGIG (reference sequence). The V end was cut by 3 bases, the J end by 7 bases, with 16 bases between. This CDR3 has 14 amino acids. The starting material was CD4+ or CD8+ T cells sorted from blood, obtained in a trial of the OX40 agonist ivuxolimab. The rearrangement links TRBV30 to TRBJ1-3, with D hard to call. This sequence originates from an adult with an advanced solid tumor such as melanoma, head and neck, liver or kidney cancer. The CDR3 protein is CAWRGPGNGNTIYF. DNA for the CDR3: TGTGCCTGGAGGGGCCCGGGTAATGGGAACACCATATATTTT. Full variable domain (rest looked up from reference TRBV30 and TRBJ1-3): SQTIHQWPATLVQPVGSPLSLECTVEGTSNPNLYWYRQAAGRGLQLLFYSVGIGQISSEVPQNLSASRPQDRQFILSSKKLLLSDSGFYLCAWRGPGNGNTIYFGEGSWLTVV.